Listed below are T cell receptor beta chains from one sample, sequenced in a study of chemoradiotherapy in HPV16-positive cancers. Profiling relied on immunoSEQ multiplex PCR, and the TCRdb table lists in-frame clones only, not all of them. The sample shows about 32,000 clones, about 80% of them seen only once. The sample consisted of blood, taken from a patient who underwent chemoradiotherapy. These TCRs come from a human donor with HPV-associated anogenital cancer. CDR3s include the opening cysteine and the closing phenylalanine or tryptophan. The order of the fields is V gene, D gene, J gene, clone size, CDR3 DNA, CDR3 protein. The D gene is left open where the match is weak. For some rows the clone size is stated as once, few or many, or as a class when expanded; others skip it.

V gene: TRBV4-1
D gene: TRBD2
J gene: TRBJ2-5
clone size: -
CDR3 DNA: TGCGCCAGCAGCCAAGATCCGGGGGGAGTAGAGACCCAGTACTTC
CDR3 protein: CASSQDPGGVETQYF

V gene: TRBV5-1
D gene: -
J gene: TRBJ2-5
clone size: -
CDR3 DNA: TGCGCCAGCAGCTTGGGAGCAGGACAAGAGACCCAGTACTTC
CDR3 protein: CASSLGAGQETQYF

V gene: TRBV6-7
D gene: TRBD1
J gene: TRBJ1-3
clone size: -
CDR3 DNA: TGTGCCAGGGACAGGGTGGGAGACACCATATATTTT
CDR3 protein: CARDRVGDTIYF

V gene: TRBV18
D gene: TRBD1
J gene: TRBJ1-4
clone size: -
CDR3 DNA: TGTGCCAGCTCACCAGGGACAGGGGTTGAAAAACTGTTTTTT
CDR3 protein: CASSPGTGVEKLFF

V gene: TRBV9
D gene: TRBD1
J gene: TRBJ2-3
clone size: -
CDR3 DNA: TGTGCCAGCAGCGTAACCCGCCCGACAGGGTCGGAAGCAGATACGCAGTATTTT
CDR3 protein: CASSVTRPTGSEADTQYF

V gene: TRBV11-3
D gene: -
J gene: TRBJ1-1
clone size: -
CDR3 DNA: TGTGCCAGCAGCTTAGACGGCCTGAACACTGAAGCTTTCTTT
CDR3 protein: CASSLDGLNTEAFF

V gene: TRBV7-8
D gene: -
J gene: TRBJ2-1
clone size: -
CDR3 DNA: TGTGCCAGCAGCCCGGGGATAGGGAACAATGAGCAGTTCTTC
CDR3 protein: CASSPGIGNNEQFF

V gene: TRBV5-1
D gene: -
J gene: TRBJ1-3
clone size: few
CDR3 DNA: TGCGCCAGCAGCTCCGGATCTTTAGCCTCTGGAAACACCATATATTTT
CDR3 protein: CASSSGSLASGNTIYF

V gene: TRBV6-6
D gene: -
J gene: TRBJ2-1
clone size: -
CDR3 DNA: TGTGCCAGCAGGCCTAGCGTAGATGAGCAGTTCTTC
CDR3 protein: CASRPSVDEQFF

V gene: TRBV7-3
D gene: -
J gene: TRBJ2-1
clone size: -
CDR3 DNA: TGTGCCAGCAGCTTATATGGGGGACTGAATGAGCAGTTCTTC
CDR3 protein: CASSLYGGLNEQFF

V gene: TRBV6-1
D gene: -
J gene: TRBJ1-5
clone size: once
CDR3 DNA: TGTGCCAGCAGTGACAGATGGGGTCAGCCCCAGCATTTT
CDR3 protein: CASSDRWGQPQHF

V gene: TRBV2
D gene: -
J gene: TRBJ2-7
clone size: -
CDR3 DNA: TGTGCCAGCACCACAACGACCCCGAATGAGCAGTACTTC
CDR3 protein: CASTTTTPNEQYF

V gene: TRBV9
D gene: -
J gene: TRBJ1-3
clone size: -
CDR3 DNA: TGTGCCAGCAGCGTAGGTTCGACAGCCTTGGGTGGAAACACCATATATTTT
CDR3 protein: CASSVGSTALGGNTIYF

V gene: TRBV7-2
D gene: TRBD1
J gene: TRBJ2-1
clone size: -
CDR3 DNA: TGTGCCAGCAGCTTAGACAGGGGGTTCTCCTACTTCAATGAGCAGTTCTTC
CDR3 protein: CASSLDRGFSYFNEQFF

V gene: TRBV6-1
D gene: -
J gene: TRBJ1-4
clone size: -
CDR3 DNA: TGTGCCAGCAGTCACTTCAGGGATGAAAAACTGTTTTTT
CDR3 protein: CASSHFRDEKLFF